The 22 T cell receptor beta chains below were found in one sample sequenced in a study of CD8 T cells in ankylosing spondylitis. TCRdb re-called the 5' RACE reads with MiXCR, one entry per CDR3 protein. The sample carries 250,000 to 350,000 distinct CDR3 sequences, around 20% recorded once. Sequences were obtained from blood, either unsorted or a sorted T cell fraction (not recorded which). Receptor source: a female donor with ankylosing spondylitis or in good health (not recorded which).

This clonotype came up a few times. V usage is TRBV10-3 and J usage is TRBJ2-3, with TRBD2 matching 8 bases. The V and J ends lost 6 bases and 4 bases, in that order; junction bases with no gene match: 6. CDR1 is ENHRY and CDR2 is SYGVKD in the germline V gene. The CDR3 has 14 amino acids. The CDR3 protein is CAIRDSGTSDTQYF. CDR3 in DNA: TGTGCCATCAGGGATAGCGGGACGTCAGATACGCAGTATTTT.

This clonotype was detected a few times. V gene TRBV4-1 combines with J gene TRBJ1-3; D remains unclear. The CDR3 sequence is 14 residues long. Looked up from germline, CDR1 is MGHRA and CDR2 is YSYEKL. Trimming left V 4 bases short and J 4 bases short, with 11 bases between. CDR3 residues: CASSPWAAGNTIYF. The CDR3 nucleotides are TGCGCCAGCAGCCCCTGGGCCGCGGGAAACACCATATATTTT.

The CDR3 DNA follows: TGTGCCAGCAGTTCCCCGGCTAGCGGCAACAATGAGCAGTTCTTC. Protein sequence: CASSSPASGNNEQFF. The chain is built from TRBV28 and TRBJ2-1; 7 bases align to TRBD2. Per germline, CDR1 MDHEN and CDR2 SYDVKM. The CDR3 runs 15 residues. Unmatched junction bases numbered 8, after V lost 4 bases and J lost 5 bases.

The CDR3 sequence: CASSERGTSYF. As DNA, the CDR3 is TGTGCCAGCAGTGAGAGGGGGACTTCGTACTTC. This chain links TRBV25-1 with TRBJ2-7, with D perhaps given as TRBD1 or TRBD2 (6 bases each). The germline gives CDR1 MGHDK, CDR2 SYGVNS. The CDR3 is made up of 11 amino acids. The ends were cut back, 3 bases at V and 12 bases at J, with 12 bases in the middle.

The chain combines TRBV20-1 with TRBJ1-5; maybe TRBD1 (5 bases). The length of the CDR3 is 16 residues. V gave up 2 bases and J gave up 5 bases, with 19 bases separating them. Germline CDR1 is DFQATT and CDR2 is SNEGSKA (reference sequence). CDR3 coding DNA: TGCAGTGCTAGATCCCGGAGCTTAGGGGTCCATCAGCCCCAGCATTTT. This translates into CSARSRSLGVHQPQHF.

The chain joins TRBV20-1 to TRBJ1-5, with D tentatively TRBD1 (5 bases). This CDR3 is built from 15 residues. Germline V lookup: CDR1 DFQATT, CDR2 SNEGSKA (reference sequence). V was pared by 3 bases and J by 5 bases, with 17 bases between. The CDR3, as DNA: TGCAGTGCTAGTCGCGTAAGCAGGGCGGATCAGCCCCAGCATTTT. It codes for CSASRVSRADQPQHF.

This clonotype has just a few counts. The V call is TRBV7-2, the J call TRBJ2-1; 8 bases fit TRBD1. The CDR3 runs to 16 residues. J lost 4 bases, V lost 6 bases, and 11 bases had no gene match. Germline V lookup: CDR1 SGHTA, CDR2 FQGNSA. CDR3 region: CASRPRQGTGYNEQFF. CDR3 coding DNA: TGTGCCAGCAGACCGAGACAGGGGACGGGATACAATGAGCAGTTCTTC.

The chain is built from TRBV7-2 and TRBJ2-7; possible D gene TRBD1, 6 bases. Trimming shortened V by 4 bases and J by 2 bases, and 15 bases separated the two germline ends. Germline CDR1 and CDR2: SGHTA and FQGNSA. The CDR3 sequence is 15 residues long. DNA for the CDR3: TGTGCCAGCAGCTCTAGGACAGCCACCACCTACGAGCAGTACTTC. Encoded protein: CASSSRTATTYEQYF.

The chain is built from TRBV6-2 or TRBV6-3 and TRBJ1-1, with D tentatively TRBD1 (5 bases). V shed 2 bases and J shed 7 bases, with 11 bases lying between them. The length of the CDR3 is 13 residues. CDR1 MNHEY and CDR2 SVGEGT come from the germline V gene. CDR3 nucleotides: TGTGCCAGCAGTTACGAGGGGAGAGATGAAGCTTTCTTT. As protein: CASSYEGRDEAFF.

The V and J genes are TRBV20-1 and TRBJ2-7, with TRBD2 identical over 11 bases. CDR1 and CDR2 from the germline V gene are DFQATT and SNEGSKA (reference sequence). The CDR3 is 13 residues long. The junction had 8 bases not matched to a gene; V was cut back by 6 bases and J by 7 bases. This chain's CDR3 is CSAVAGGPQEQYF. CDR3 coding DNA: TGCAGTGCCGTAGCGGGAGGGCCTCAGGAGCAGTACTTC.

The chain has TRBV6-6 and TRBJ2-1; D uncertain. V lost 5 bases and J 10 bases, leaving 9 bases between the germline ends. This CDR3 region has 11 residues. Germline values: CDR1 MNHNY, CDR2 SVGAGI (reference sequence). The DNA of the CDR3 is TGTGCCAGCAGTCTTTCATGGGAGCAGTTCTTC. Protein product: CASSLSWEQFF.

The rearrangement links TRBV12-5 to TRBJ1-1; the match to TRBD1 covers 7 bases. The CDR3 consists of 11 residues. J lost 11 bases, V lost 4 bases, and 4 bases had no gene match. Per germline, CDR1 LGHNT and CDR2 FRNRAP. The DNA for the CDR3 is TGTGCTAGTGGTTCCGGGACAGCTGCTTTCTTT. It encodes CASGSGTAAFF.

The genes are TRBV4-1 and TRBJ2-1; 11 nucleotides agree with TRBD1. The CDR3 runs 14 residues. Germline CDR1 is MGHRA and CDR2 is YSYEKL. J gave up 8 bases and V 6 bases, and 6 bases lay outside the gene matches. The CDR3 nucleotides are TGCGCCAGCAGGATGGGACAGGGGGTCGATGAGCAGTTCTTC. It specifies CASRMGQGVDEQFF.

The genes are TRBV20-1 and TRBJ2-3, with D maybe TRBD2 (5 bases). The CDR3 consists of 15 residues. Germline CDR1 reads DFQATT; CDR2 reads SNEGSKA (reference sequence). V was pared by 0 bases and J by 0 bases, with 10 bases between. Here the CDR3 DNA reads TGCAGTGCTAGAGATCCTGCGGGTAGCACAGATACGCAGTATTTT. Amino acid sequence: CSARDPAGSTDTQYF.

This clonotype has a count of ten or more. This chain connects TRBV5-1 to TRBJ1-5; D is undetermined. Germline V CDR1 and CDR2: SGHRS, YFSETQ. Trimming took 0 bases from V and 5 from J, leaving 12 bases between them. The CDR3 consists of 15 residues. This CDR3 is CASSLDVGGDQPQHF. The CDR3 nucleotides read TGCGCCAGCAGCTTGGACGTTGGAGGTGATCAGCCCCAGCATTTT.

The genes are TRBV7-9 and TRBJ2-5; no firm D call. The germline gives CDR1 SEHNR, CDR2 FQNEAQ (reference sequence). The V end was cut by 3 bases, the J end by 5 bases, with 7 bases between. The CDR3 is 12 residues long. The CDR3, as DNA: TGTGCCAGCAGCTTTCAGAGGGAGACCCAGTACTTC. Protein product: CASSFQRETQYF.

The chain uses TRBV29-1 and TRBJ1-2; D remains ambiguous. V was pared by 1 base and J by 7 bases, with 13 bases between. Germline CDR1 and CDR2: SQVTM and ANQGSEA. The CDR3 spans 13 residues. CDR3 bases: TGCAGCGTTGAAGTCGGTTTCAGAAGTGGCTACACCTTC. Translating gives CSVEVGFRSGYTF.

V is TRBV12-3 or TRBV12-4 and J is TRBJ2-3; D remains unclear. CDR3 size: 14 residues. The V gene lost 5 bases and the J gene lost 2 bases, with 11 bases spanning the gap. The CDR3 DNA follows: TGTGCCAGCAGTCCTATCCCCGACACAGATACGCAGTATTTT. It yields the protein CASSPIPDTDTQYF.

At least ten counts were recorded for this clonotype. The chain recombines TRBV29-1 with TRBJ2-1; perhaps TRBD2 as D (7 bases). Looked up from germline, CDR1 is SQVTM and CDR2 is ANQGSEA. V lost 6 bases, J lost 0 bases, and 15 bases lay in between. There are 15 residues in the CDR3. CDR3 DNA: TGCAGCGTCCCCGGGGGGCCGAGCTCCTACAATGAGCAGTTCTTC. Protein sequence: CSVPGGPSSYNEQFF.

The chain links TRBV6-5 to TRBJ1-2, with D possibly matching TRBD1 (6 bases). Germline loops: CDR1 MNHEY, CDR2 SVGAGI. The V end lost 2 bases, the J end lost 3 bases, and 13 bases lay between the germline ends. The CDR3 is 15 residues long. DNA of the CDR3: TGTGCCAGCAGTTACGGGGGGCTCGAGGACTATGGCTACACCTTC. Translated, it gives CASSYGGLEDYGYTF.

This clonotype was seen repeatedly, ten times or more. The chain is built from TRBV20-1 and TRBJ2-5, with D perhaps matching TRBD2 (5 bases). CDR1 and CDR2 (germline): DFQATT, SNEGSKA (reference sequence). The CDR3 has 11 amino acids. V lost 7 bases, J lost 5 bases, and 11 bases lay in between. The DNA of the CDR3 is TGCAGTGGGGGAGTGGGGGAGACCCAGTACTTC. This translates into CSGGVGETQYF.

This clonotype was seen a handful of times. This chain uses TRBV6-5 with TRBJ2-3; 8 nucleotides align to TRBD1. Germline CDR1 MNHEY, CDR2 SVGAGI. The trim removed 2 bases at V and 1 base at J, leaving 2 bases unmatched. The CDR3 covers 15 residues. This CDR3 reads CASSYATGGTDTQYF. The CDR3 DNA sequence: TGTGCCAGCAGTTACGCGACAGGGGGCACAGATACGCAGTATTTT.